A selection of T cell receptor beta chains follows, all from one sample in a study of cytomegalovirus exposure and HLA in healthy donors. TCRdb's copy holds only in-frame clones and misses some; the assay was immunoSEQ multiplex PCR. In the table there are nearly 80,000 clones, under 95% of which are singletons. Sequencing used PBMCs. These receptor sequences come from a woman aged 25 to 39 in good health and CMV-seronegative. CDR3s include the opening cysteine and the closing phenylalanine or tryptophan. The order of the fields is D gene, clone size, J gene, V gene, CDR3 DNA, CDR3 protein. A D gene is named only where the DNA matches it firmly. Part of the rows lack a size; the others show once, few, many or a class for expanded clones.

d_call: TRBD2
clone_size: .
j_call: TRBJ2-3
v_call: TRBV5-1
cdr3_nt: TGCGCCAGCAAAAGCGGGGGCCCAGATACGCAGTATTTT
cdr3_aa: CASKSGGPDTQYF

d_call: .
clone_size: .
j_call: TRBJ1-2
v_call: TRBV7-2
cdr3_nt: TGTGCCAGCAGCTTAGGACTTTCCTATGGCTACACCTTC
cdr3_aa: CASSLGLSYGYTF

d_call: .
clone_size: .
j_call: TRBJ1-5
v_call: TRBV5-5
cdr3_nt: TGTGCCAGCAGCCGAATTACAGGGAATCAGCCCCAGCATTTT
cdr3_aa: CASSRITGNQPQHF

d_call: .
clone_size: .
j_call: TRBJ1-1
v_call: TRBV27
cdr3_nt: TGTGCCAGCGGAATCCGAGGCCCGAGGAACACTGAAGCTTTCTTT
cdr3_aa: CASGIRGPRNTEAFF

d_call: TRBD2
clone_size: .
j_call: TRBJ2-7
v_call: TRBV10-3
cdr3_nt: TGTGCCATCAGTGAGTCGAATAGCGGGGCCTACGAGCAGTACTTC
cdr3_aa: CAISESNSGAYEQYF

d_call: .
clone_size: .
j_call: TRBJ2-5
v_call: TRBV6-1
cdr3_nt: TGTGCCAGCCGAGTCCCAGAAGGGGTAGAGACCCAGTACTTC
cdr3_aa: CASRVPEGVETQYF

d_call: .
clone_size: once
j_call: TRBJ1-4
v_call: TRBV6-5
cdr3_nt: TGTGCCAGCAGTTACTCGAATGGTGGGGGGGAAAAACTGTTTTTT
cdr3_aa: CASSYSNGGGEKLFF

d_call: TRBD2
clone_size: .
j_call: TRBJ2-1
v_call: TRBV9
cdr3_nt: TGTGCCAGCAGCGTAGGACTAGCGGAGAGAGAGCAGTTCTTC
cdr3_aa: CASSVGLAEREQFF

d_call: TRBD1
clone_size: .
j_call: TRBJ1-4
v_call: TRBV5-1
cdr3_nt: TGCGCCAGCAGGGCCGGGACAGGGAATGAAAAACTGTTTTTT
cdr3_aa: CASRAGTGNEKLFF

d_call: .
clone_size: .
j_call: TRBJ2-2
v_call: TRBV11-3
cdr3_nt: TGTGCCAGCAGCTTAAGGGGGTCTACCGGGGAGCTGTTTTTT
cdr3_aa: CASSLRGSTGELFF

d_call: .
clone_size: once
j_call: TRBJ1-3
v_call: TRBV30
cdr3_nt: TGTGCCTGGAGTGTAACCGGGGGAAACACCATATATTTT
cdr3_aa: CAWSVTGGNTIYF

d_call: TRBD2
clone_size: .
j_call: TRBJ2-3
v_call: TRBV29-1
cdr3_nt: TGCAGCGTTGGCCCAGCGGGGGGAGCGTCAGATACGCAGTATTTT
cdr3_aa: CSVGPAGGASDTQYF

d_call: .
clone_size: .
j_call: TRBJ2-1
v_call: TRBV9
cdr3_nt: TGTGCCAGCAGCGTAGGCCCAGGGGCCGGGAATGAGCAGTTCTTC
cdr3_aa: CASSVGPGAGNEQFF

d_call: .
clone_size: .
j_call: TRBJ2-2
v_call: TRBV2
cdr3_nt: TGTGCCAGCAGTGTAAAGGTAGCGGCCACCGGGGAGCTGTTTTTT
cdr3_aa: CASSVKVAATGELFF

d_call: .
clone_size: .
j_call: TRBJ1-2
v_call: TRBV6-5
cdr3_nt: TGTGCCAGCAGTTACTCGAAGCGGGCGCTCGGCTACACCTTC
cdr3_aa: CASSYSKRALGYTF

d_call: TRBD2
clone_size: .
j_call: TRBJ2-7
v_call: TRBV5-1
cdr3_nt: TGCGCCAGCACCATAGGGACTAGGGACGAGCAGTACTTC
cdr3_aa: CASTIGTRDEQYF

d_call: TRBD1
clone_size: .
j_call: TRBJ1-5
v_call: TRBV25-1
cdr3_nt: TGTGCCAGCAGTACCGGGACAGCGCCCGAGGAGCCCCAGCATTTT
cdr3_aa: CASSTGTAPEEPQHF

d_call: .
clone_size: few
j_call: TRBJ2-1
v_call: TRBV18
cdr3_nt: TGTGCCAGCTCGCCCAAGGGGTACGCCTTGGATAATGAGCAGTTCTTC
cdr3_aa: CASSPKGYALDNEQFF

d_call: TRBD1
clone_size: .
j_call: TRBJ1-1
v_call: TRBV30
cdr3_nt: TGTGCCTGGAGTATGGGCAGGGGGCTGACTGAAGCTTTCTTT
cdr3_aa: CAWSMGRGLTEAFF

d_call: .
clone_size: .
j_call: TRBJ1-4
v_call: TRBV6-5
cdr3_nt: TGTGCCTGCCGGCAGGGGCAAGGAAAACTGTTTTTT
cdr3_aa: CACRQGQGKLFF

d_call: .
clone_size: .
j_call: TRBJ1-3
v_call: TRBV5-1
cdr3_nt: TGCGCCAGCAGCTTGGGGTCAGGGTCTGGAAACACCATATATTTT
cdr3_aa: CASSLGSGSGNTIYF

d_call: TRBD1
clone_size: .
j_call: TRBJ1-2
v_call: TRBV4-2
cdr3_nt: TGTGCCAGCAGCCAAGATCAGGGGGCCGACTATGGCTACACCTTC
cdr3_aa: CASSQDQGADYGYTF

d_call: .
clone_size: .
j_call: TRBJ2-3
v_call: TRBV4-1
cdr3_nt: TGCGCCAGCAGCCAAGTGAGGTCACTCACAGATACGCAGTATTTT
cdr3_aa: CASSQVRSLTDTQYF

d_call: TRBD2
clone_size: .
j_call: TRBJ2-1
v_call: TRBV7-9
cdr3_nt: TGTGCCAGCAGCTTACGGGCTAGCGGGGGTTACAATGAGCAGTTCTTC
cdr3_aa: CASSLRASGGYNEQFF

d_call: .
clone_size: .
j_call: TRBJ1-1
v_call: TRBV7-9
cdr3_nt: TGTGCCAGCACCCTGAGGGAAGGGATGGGGGCTTTCTTT
cdr3_aa: CASTLREGMGAFF

d_call: TRBD2
clone_size: .
j_call: TRBJ2-3
v_call: TRBV4-1
cdr3_nt: TGCGCCAGCAGCCAAGTTCCTCCGGGACTAGCGGGAGAAGTAGATACGCAGTATTTT
cdr3_aa: CASSQVPPGLAGEVDTQYF

d_call: TRBD1
clone_size: .
j_call: TRBJ2-7
v_call: TRBV6-7
cdr3_nt: TGTGCCAGCAGTTACCGGACAGGGGTAACCTACGAGCAGTACTTC
cdr3_aa: CASSYRTGVTYEQYF

d_call: .
clone_size: .
j_call: TRBJ1-1
v_call: TRBV2
cdr3_nt: TGTGCCAGCGCGGCGACCGACGGTGCTTTCTTT
cdr3_aa: CASAATDGAFF

d_call: TRBD2
clone_size: .
j_call: TRBJ2-4
v_call: TRBV19
cdr3_nt: TGTGCCTCCAGGAGCGGGGAGAAAGCCAAAAACATTCAGTACTTC
cdr3_aa: CASRSGEKAKNIQYF

d_call: .
clone_size: .
j_call: TRBJ1-1
v_call: TRBV7-9
cdr3_nt: TGTGCCAGCCCGGTTAAAGACACGTTAATGAACACTGAAGCTTTCTTT
cdr3_aa: CASPVKDTLMNTEAFF

d_call: TRBD1
clone_size: .
j_call: TRBJ2-7
v_call: TRBV11-3
cdr3_nt: TGTGCCAGCAGCTCCTTATGGGACAGGGAAAACGAGCAGTACTTC
cdr3_aa: CASSSLWDRENEQYF

d_call: TRBD2
clone_size: once
j_call: TRBJ2-7
v_call: TRBV5-1
cdr3_nt: TGCGCCAGCAACGATCCCAGCGGGAACCCCTACGAGCAGTACTTC
cdr3_aa: CASNDPSGNPYEQYF

d_call: TRBD2
clone_size: .
j_call: TRBJ2-3
v_call: TRBV27
cdr3_nt: TGTGCCAGCAGTTTATCTGAAGGACTAGCGGGAGGTGCAGATACGCAGTATTTT
cdr3_aa: CASSLSEGLAGGADTQYF

d_call: .
clone_size: .
j_call: TRBJ1-2
v_call: TRBV4-1
cdr3_nt: TGCGCCAGCAGCCAAGGGGCCGCTGGAACTAACTATGGCTACACCTTC
cdr3_aa: CASSQGAAGTNYGYTF

d_call: .
clone_size: few
j_call: TRBJ2-7
v_call: TRBV29-1
cdr3_nt: TGCAGCGTTGAAAACGCTAACTACGAGCAGTACTTC
cdr3_aa: CSVENANYEQYF

d_call: TRBD2
clone_size: .
j_call: TRBJ2-5
v_call: TRBV20-1
cdr3_nt: TGCAGTGCCCCTAGCGGGGTTGCCCAGTACTTC
cdr3_aa: CSAPSGVAQYF

d_call: TRBD2
clone_size: .
j_call: TRBJ2-3
v_call: TRBV5-1
cdr3_nt: TGCGCCAGCAGCTCGGGACTAGCGGGGGACACGTTCACAGATACGCAGTATTTT
cdr3_aa: CASSSGLAGDTFTDTQYF

d_call: TRBD1
clone_size: once
j_call: TRBJ1-4
v_call: TRBV5-6
cdr3_nt: TGTGCCAGCAGCTTATCCGACAGGGGTCCGTTGGGGAAACTGTTTTTT
cdr3_aa: CASSLSDRGPLGKLFF

d_call: .
clone_size: .
j_call: TRBJ2-1
v_call: TRBV19
cdr3_nt: TGTGCCAGTAGTATAGCCTGGGAGCGCGGTGAGCAGTTCTTC
cdr3_aa: CASSIAWERGEQFF

d_call: .
clone_size: .
j_call: TRBJ2-6
v_call: TRBV27
cdr3_nt: TGTGCCAGCAGTTTCCGGGATTCTGGGGCCAACGTCCTGACTTTC
cdr3_aa: CASSFRDSGANVLTF

d_call: TRBD2
clone_size: .
j_call: TRBJ2-5
v_call: TRBV19
cdr3_nt: TGTGCCAGTAGTATCCCCGGGGGGGAGACCCAGTACTTC
cdr3_aa: CASSIPGGETQYF